This record covers a single T cell receptor (beta chain). Its antigen is unknown. This specimen belongs to a study of regulatory T cells in long-lasting Graves disease. Specified time point: persistent/refractory GD, antithyroid drugs over 5 years with positive TRAb. Following extraction of RNA from PBMCs, that RNA was used to make the TCR library. Graves' disease diagnosis relied on American Thyroid Association guidelines. It was an endocrinology department in Xi'an, China, that provided the patients. TCR beta libraries were built with iRepertoire HTBI primers and Arm-PCR of CDR3 regions. TCRdb processed the multiplex PCR reads anew with MiXCR; each CDR3 protein has one entry. The repertoire holds about 470,000 distinct CDR3 sequences, with about a fifth as singletons. Findings and caveats of the study: Persistent patients had more shared public clonotypes (under 3,000) than new patients (about 1,000).

The CDR3 totals 11 residues. Trimming took off 3 bases at V and 11 bases at J, with 10 bases between the two ends. The chain couples TRBV12-3 or TRBV12-4 to TRBJ1-1; a possible D gene is TRBD1 (5 bases). This TCR came from a female donor with Graves disease. This specimen consisted of peripheral blood mononuclear cells (PBMCs), obtained when the disease was refractory, from a patient treated with antithyroid drugs. For the CDR3, the DNA is TGTGCCAGCAGTTTGTGGGGGGAGGCTTTCTTT. This sequence encodes CASSLWGEAFF.